This TCR beta chain is from a study of CD8 T cells in Susac syndrome. CDR1 SQVTM and CDR2 ANQGSEA come from the germline V gene. The CDR3 length is 14 residues. Trimming removed 1 base from V and 4 bases from J, with 13 bases in between. Random hexamers were used to reverse transcribe an amount of roughly 0.45 to 1 ug RNA. TCRdb recomputed calls from the immunoSEQ multiplex PCR reads with MiXCR, one row per CDR3 protein. This repertoire shows more than 110,000 distinct CDR3 sequences, approximately 95% found once; its top ten account for approximately 0.25%. The rearrangement joins TRBV29-1 to TRBJ1-1; no clear D gene. The specimen was CD8+ T cells from PBMCs. The sequence was obtained from a human donor in good health. The CDR3 nucleotides read TGCAGCGTTGAAGGTTTGCGTTCCGGCACTGAAGCTTTCTTT. Translated: CSVEGLRSGTEAFF.